The clone carrying this TCR beta chain came up many times. What it recognizes is unknown. The CDR3 is cut off 3 residues early in the read; its end comes from the germline J gene. Produced via immunoSEQ multiplex PCR; TCRdb's table is partial and in-frame only. The sample has tens of thousands of clones, none seen only once; the top ten hold 0.8%. Each donor provided roughly 5 to 8 ml of heparinized whole blood. This specimen comes from a study of T cell clonality in common variable immunodeficiency. Study-level findings and limits: CVID subjects had higher TCRbeta clonality than healthy controls, most marked in about a third. CVID subjects shared fewer TCRbeta clones than healthy controls did.

CDR1 is LGHDT, CDR2 YNNKEL, per germline (reference sequence). After removal of 5 bases from V and 4 bases from J, the junction contained 15 bases not matched to a gene. This CDR3 contains 18 residues. This sequence joins TRBV3-1 (or the pseudogene TRBV3-2) and TRBJ2-1, with 9 nucleotides matching TRBD1. The clonotype comes from a person aged 18 to 75 in good health. The sequenced sample consisted of peripheral blood mononuclear cells. This chain's CDR3 is CASSGLTGGLPNYNEQFF. The covered CDR3 bases are TGTGCCAGCAGCGGTCTGACAGGGGGACTCCCAAATTACAATGAG.